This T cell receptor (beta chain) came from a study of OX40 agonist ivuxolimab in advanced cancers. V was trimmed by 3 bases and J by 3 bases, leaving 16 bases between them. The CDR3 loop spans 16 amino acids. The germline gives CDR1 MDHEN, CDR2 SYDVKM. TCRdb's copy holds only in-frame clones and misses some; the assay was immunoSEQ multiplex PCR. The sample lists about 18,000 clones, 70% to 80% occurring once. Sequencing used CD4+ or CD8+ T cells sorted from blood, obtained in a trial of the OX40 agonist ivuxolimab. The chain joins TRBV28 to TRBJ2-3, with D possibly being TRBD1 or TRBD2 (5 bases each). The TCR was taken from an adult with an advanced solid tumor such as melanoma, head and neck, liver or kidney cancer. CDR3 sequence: CASSFSTGLGTDTQYF. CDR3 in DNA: TGTGCCAGCAGTTTCTCCACGGGGCTAGGGACAGATACGCAGTATTTT.